The 15 T cell receptor beta chains listed next were all sequenced from one sample in a study of OX40 agonist ivuxolimab in advanced cancers. Profiling relied on immunoSEQ multiplex PCR, and the TCRdb table lists in-frame clones only, not all of them. The table records about 80,000 clones, about 89% of them present only once. This material consisted of CD4+ or CD8+ T cells sorted from blood, taken in a trial of the OX40 agonist ivuxolimab. The origin of the receptors is an adult with an advanced solid tumor such as melanoma, head and neck, liver or kidney cancer.

The V call is TRBV5-1, the J call TRBJ2-4; perhaps D is TRBD1 or TRBD2 (5 bases each). Germline values: CDR1 SGHRS, CDR2 YFSETQ. With 0 bases removed from V and 7 bases from J, the gap between germline ends came to 17 bases. This CDR3 has 16 amino acids. This chain's CDR3 is CASSLGAGIEGNIQYF. The CDR3 DNA reads TGCGCCAGCAGCTTGGGGGCCGGGATTGAGGGGAACATTCAGTACTTC.

The V gene is TRBV9, the J gene TRBJ1-2; maybe TRBD1 (5 bases). The ends were cut back, 0 bases at V and 4 bases at J, with 13 bases in the middle. Germline values: CDR1 SGDLS, CDR2 YYNGEE. This CDR3 spans 15 amino acids. The CDR3 sequence: CASSVGVGTLYGYTF. CDR3 nucleotides: TGTGCCAGCAGCGTAGGTGTAGGGACCCTCTATGGCTACACCTTC.

This chain uses TRBV27 with TRBJ2-3; D unclear. This CDR3 region has 15 residues. V was clipped by 2 bases and J by 3 bases, with 12 bases between them. Germline V gene sequence: CDR1 MNHEY, CDR2 SMNVEV (reference sequence). The CDR3 DNA is TGTGCCAGCAGTTTAGTGATTTCAAAAACAGATACGCAGTATTTT. Translated, it gives CASSLVISKTDTQYF.

This clone was observed a single time. The rearrangement uses TRBV7-2 and TRBJ2-1; 8 bases match TRBD2. With V trimmed by 3 bases and J by 2 bases, 6 bases remained unmatched. The CDR3 contains 16 residues. The V gene's germline CDR1 is SGHTA and CDR2 FQGNSA. The CDR3 DNA follows: TGTGCCAGCAGCTTGGTAGCGGGGACTACCTACAATGAGCAGTTCTTC. Its protein product is CASSLVAGTTYNEQFF.

The chain uses TRBV6-5 and TRBJ1-4; no clear D. CDR3 length: 15 residues. The germline CDR1 and CDR2 sequences are MNHEY and SVGAGI. The V end was cut by 1 base, the J end by 3 bases, with 9 bases between. CDR3 coding DNA: TGTGCCAGCAGTTACTTGGGTTCGGCTAATGAAAAACTGTTTTTT. Its protein is CASSYLGSANEKLFF.

This clone was observed a single time. This rearrangement joins TRBV29-1 to TRBJ2-5; a possible D gene is TRBD2 (6 bases). The CDR3 runs 14 residues. The V gene's germline CDR1 is SQVTM and CDR2 ANQGSEA. The V end lost 4 bases, the J end lost 5 bases, and 17 bases lay between the germline ends. The CDR3 DNA reads as TGCAGCGTTGTCCCGAGAGGGGCGGGGGAGACCCAGTACTTC. It translates to CSVVPRGAGETQYF.

The chain links TRBV28 to TRBJ2-5, with D tentatively TRBD1 (5 bases). The V end lost 5 bases, the J end lost 1 base, and 17 bases lay between the germline ends. Germline CDR1 and CDR2: MDHEN and SYDVKM. The CDR3 runs to 16 residues. As DNA, the CDR3 is TGTGCCAGCAGTCCAGGACAAACTATACGCCAAGAGACCCAGTACTTC. Translation gives CASSPGQTIRQETQYF.

The V gene is TRBV27, the J gene TRBJ2-1; maybe TRBD1 (6 bases). Trimming cost V 9 bases and J 1 base, with 7 bases left between them. The germline V gene has CDR1 MNHEY and CDR2 SMNVEV (reference sequence). The CDR3 runs to 12 residues. The CDR3 nucleotides read TGTGCCAGTAGGGGGTCCTACAATGAGCAGTTCTTC. Its protein is CASRGSYNEQFF.

This chain connects TRBV30 to TRBJ1-1; tentatively, D is TRBD1 (5 bases). Germline V CDR1 and CDR2: GTSNPN, SVGIG (reference sequence). V lost 6 bases, J lost 11 bases, and 19 bases lay in between. There are 12 residues in the CDR3. Here the CDR3 reads CACIHRDPGAFF. In DNA form, the CDR3 reads TGTGCCTGCATCCACCGGGACCCTGGGGCTTTCTTT.

This clone appeared a single time. The chain combines TRBV5-8 with TRBJ2-5, with a tentative D call TRBD2 (5 bases). Per the germline V gene, CDR1 is SGHTS and CDR2 is YDEGEE. Trimming removed 0 bases at V and 11 bases at J, with 8 bases between. The CDR3 is 11 residues long. The CDR3 loop reads CASSLGTSQYF. In DNA, the CDR3 is TGTGCCAGCAGCTTGGGGACTTCACAGTACTTC.

V is TRBV2 and J is TRBJ2-7; TRBD2 matches 7 bases. This CDR3 contains 13 residues. The V segment lost 7 bases and the J segment 2 bases; nucleotides outside the gene matches: 5. The germline gives CDR1 SNHLY, CDR2 FYNNEI. The CDR3 reads CASTGTMPYEQYF. Here the CDR3 DNA reads TGTGCCAGCACCGGGACTATGCCCTACGAGCAGTACTTC.

This chain links TRBV28 with TRBJ2-5; 13 bases match TRBD2. Germline CDR1 reads MDHEN; CDR2 reads SYDVKM. This CDR3 contains 17 residues. V lost 5 bases to trimming and J lost 2 bases; unmatched junction nucleotides: 8. This CDR3 is CASSRGLAGEIQETQYF. CDR3 sequence (DNA): TGTGCCAGCAGTAGAGGACTAGCGGGAGAGATACAAGAGACCCAGTACTTC.

The rearrangement joins TRBV11-2 to TRBJ2-1; possibly TRBD2 for D (6 bases). The CDR3 runs 15 residues. Germline CDR1 reads SGHAT; CDR2 reads FQNNGV. Trimming shortened V by 4 bases and J by 1 base, and 11 bases separated the two germline ends. The CDR3 here is CASSSPAGSYNEQFF. The CDR3 DNA follows: TGTGCCAGCAGCTCCCCAGCGGGTTCCTACAATGAGCAGTTCTTC.

The genes are TRBV5-6 and TRBJ2-2; D remains unclear. Germline V gene data show CDR1 as SGHDT and CDR2 as YYEEEE. V lost 3 bases to trimming and J lost 3 bases, with 9 bases between them. The CDR3 covers 14 residues. The chain's CDR3 is CASSSRFYTGELFF. The CDR3 coding sequence is TGTGCCAGCAGCTCAAGGTTTTACACCGGGGAGCTGTTTTTT.

The genes are TRBV30 and TRBJ2-6; D call uncertain. This CDR3 has 13 amino acids. The V gene lost 0 bases and the J gene lost 2 bases, with 2 bases spanning the gap. Germline lookup yields CDR1 GTSNPN and CDR2 SVGIG (reference sequence). In DNA form, the CDR3 reads TGTGCCTGGAGTGTGGCTGGGGCCAACGTCCTGACTTTC. Encoded protein: CAWSVAGANVLTF.